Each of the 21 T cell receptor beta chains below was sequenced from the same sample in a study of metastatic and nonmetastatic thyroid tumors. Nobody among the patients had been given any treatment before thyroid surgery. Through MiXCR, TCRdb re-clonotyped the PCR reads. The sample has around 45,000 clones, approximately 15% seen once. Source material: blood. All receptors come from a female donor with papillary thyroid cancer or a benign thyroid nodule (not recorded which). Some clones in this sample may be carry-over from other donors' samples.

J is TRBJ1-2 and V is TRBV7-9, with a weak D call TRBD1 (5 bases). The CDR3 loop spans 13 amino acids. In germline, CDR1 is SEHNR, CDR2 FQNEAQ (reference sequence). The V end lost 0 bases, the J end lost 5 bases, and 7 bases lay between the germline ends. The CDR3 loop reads CASSLAGGYGYTF. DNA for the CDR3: TGTGCCAGCAGCTTAGCGGGGGGATATGGCTACACCTTC.

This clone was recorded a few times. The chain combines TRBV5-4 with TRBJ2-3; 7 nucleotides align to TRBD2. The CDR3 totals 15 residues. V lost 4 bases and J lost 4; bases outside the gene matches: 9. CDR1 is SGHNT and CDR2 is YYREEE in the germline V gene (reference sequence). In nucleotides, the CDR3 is TGTGCCAGCAGCATCTTGACCGGACTAGCAGATACGCAGTATTTT. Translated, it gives CASSILTGLADTQYF.

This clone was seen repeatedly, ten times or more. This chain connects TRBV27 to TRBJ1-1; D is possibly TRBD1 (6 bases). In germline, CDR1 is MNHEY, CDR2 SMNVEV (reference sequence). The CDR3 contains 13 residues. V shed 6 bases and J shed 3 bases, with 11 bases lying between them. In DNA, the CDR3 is TGTGCCAGCAGAAAAGACAGGTACACTGAAGCTTTCTTT. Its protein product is CASRKDRYTEAFF.

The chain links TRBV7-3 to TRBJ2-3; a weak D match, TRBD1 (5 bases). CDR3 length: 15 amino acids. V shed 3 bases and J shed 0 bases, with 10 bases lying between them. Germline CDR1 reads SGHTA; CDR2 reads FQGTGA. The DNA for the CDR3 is TGTGCCAGCAGCTTTTTCGGACAAAGCACAGATACGCAGTATTTT. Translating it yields CASSFFGQSTDTQYF.

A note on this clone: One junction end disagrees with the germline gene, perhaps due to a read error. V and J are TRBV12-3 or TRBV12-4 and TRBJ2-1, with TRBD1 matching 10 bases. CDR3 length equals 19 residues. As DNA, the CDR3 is TGTGCCAGCATTTTCGTGGGACAGGGGTCCCGAAGCTCCTACAATGATCAGTTCTTC. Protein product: CASIFVGQGSRSSYNDQFF.

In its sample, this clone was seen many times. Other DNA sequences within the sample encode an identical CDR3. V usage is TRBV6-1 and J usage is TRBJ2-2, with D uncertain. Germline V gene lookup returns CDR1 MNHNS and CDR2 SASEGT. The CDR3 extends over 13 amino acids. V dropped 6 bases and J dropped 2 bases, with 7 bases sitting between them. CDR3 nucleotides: TGTGCCAGCAGCCCAGTTAACACCGGGGAGCTGTTTTTT. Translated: CASSPVNTGELFF.

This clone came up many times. The CDR3 is CASRKLAKNIQYF. The CDR3 coding sequence is TGTGCCAGCAGAAAGCTAGCCAAAAACATTCAGTACTTC. The V gene is TRBV2, the J gene TRBJ2-4; unclear D gene. This CDR3 has 13 residues. The germline CDR1 and CDR2 sequences are SNHLY and FYNNEI. Trimming shortened V by 6 bases and J by 0 bases, and 6 bases separated the two germline ends. Based on the CDR3 plus reference TRBV2 and TRBJ2-4, the full variable domain is EPEVTQTPSHQVTQMGQEVILRCVPISNHLYFYWYRQILGQKVEFLVSFYNNEISEKSEIFDDQFSVERPDGSNFTLKIRSTKLEDSAMYFCASRKLAKNIQYFGAGTRLSVL.

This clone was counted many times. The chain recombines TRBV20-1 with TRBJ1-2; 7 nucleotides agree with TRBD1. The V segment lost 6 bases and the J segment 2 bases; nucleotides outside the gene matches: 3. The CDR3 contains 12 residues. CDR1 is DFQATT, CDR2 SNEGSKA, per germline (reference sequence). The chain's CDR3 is CSANRGNYGYTF. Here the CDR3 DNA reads TGCAGTGCCAACAGGGGAAACTATGGCTACACCTTC.

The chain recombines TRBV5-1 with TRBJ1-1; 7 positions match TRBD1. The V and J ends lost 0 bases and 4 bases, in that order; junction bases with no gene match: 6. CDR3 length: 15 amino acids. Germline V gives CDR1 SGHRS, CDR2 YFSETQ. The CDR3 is CASSLGQGGGTEAFF. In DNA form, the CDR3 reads TGCGCCAGCAGCTTGGGACAGGGTGGCGGCACTGAAGCTTTCTTT.

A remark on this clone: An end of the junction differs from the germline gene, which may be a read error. The CDR3: CSARDGAGGSNEQYF. As DNA, the CDR3 is TGCAGTGCTAGAGATGGGGCGGGGGGCTCCAACGAGCAGTACTTC. This sequence joins TRBV20-1 and TRBJ2-7; 8 positions agree with TRBD2. CDR3 length: 15 amino acids. The germline V gene encodes CDR1 DFQATT and CDR2 SNEGSKA (reference sequence).

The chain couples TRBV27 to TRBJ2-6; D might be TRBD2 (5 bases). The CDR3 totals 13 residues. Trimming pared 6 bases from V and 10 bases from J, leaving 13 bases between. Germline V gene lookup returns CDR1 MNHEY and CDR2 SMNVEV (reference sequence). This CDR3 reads CASRSFGENVLTF. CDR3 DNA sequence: TGTGCCAGCAGGTCCTTCGGGGAAAACGTCCTGACTTTC.

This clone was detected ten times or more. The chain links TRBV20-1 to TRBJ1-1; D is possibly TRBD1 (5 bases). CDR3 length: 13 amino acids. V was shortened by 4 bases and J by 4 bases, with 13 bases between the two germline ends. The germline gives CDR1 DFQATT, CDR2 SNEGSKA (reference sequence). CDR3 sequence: CSAKGMSTTEAFF. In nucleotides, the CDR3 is TGCAGTGCTAAGGGGATGTCCACCACTGAAGCTTTCTTT.

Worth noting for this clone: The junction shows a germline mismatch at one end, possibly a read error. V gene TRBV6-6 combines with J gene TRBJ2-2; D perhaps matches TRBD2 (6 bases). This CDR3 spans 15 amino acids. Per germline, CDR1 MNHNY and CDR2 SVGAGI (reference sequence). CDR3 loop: CASSYSRERAGDLFF. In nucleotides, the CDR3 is TGTGCCAGTAGTTACTCACGGGAGCGGGCCGGGGATCTGTTTTTT.

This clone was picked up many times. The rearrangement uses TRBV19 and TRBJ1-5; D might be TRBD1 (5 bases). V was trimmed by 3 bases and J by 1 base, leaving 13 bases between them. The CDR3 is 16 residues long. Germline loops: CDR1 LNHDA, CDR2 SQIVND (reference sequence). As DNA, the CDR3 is TGTGCCAGTAGTATCTTGGGGGGGGTAAGCAATCAGCCCCAGCATTTT. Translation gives CASSILGGVSNQPQHF.

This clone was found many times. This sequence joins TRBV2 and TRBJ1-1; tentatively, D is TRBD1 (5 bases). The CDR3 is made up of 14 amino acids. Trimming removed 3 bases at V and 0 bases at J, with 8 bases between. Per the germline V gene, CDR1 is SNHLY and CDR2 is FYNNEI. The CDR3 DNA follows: TGTGCCAGCAGTGAGACAGCTCTGAACACTGAAGCTTTCTTT. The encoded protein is CASSETALNTEAFF.

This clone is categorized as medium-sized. CDR3 sequence reads: CASSLSMGNTIYF. In nucleotides, the CDR3 is TGTGCCAGCAGTTTATCGATGGGAAACACCATATATTTT. The gene calls are TRBV27 and TRBJ1-3, with D uncertain. The CDR3 is made up of 13 amino acids. In germline, CDR1 is MNHEY, CDR2 SMNVEV (reference sequence). Trimming took off 0 bases at V and 4 bases at J, with 4 bases between the two ends.

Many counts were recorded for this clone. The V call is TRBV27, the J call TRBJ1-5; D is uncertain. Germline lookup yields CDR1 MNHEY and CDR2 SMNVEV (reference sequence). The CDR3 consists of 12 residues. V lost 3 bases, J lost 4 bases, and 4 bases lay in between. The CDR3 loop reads CASSFLNQPQHF. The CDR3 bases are TGTGCCAGCAGTTTCTTAAATCAGCCCCAGCATTTT.

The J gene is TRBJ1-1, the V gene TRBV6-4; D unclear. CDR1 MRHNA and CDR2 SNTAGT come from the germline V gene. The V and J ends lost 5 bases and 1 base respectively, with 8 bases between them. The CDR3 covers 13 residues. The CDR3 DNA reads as TGTGCCAGCAGTCTGACGGAGAACACTGAAGCTTTCTTT. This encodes CASSLTENTEAFF.

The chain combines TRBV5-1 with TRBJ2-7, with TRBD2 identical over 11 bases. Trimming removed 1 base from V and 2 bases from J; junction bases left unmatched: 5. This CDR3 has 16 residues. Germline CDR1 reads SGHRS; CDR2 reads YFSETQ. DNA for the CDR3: TGCGCCAGCAGCTTGATGGGGACTAGCGGTGCCTACGAGCAGTACTTC. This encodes CASSLMGTSGAYEQYF.

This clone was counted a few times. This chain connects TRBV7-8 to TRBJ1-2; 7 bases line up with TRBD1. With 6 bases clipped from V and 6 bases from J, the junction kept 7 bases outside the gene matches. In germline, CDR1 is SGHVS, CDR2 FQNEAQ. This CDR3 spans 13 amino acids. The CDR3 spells CASSLDRTHGYTF. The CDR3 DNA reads TGTGCCAGCAGTTTGGACAGGACGCATGGCTACACCTTC.

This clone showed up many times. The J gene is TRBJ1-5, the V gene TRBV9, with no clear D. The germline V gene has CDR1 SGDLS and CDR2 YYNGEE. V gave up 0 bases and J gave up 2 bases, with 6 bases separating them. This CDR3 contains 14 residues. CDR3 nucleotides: TGTGCCAGCAGCGTAGACGGGGGCAATCAGCCCCAGCATTTT. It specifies CASSVDGGNQPQHF. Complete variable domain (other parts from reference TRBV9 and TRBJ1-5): DSGVTQTPKHLITATGQRVTLRCSPRSGDLSVYWYQQSLDQGLQFLIQYYNGEERAKGNILERFSAQQFPDLHSELNLSSLELGDSALYFCASSVDGGNQPQHFGDGTRLSIL.